This T cell receptor beta chain was retrieved from a study of Graves' ophthalmopathy and Graves' hyperthyroidism. Overall study results and limits: Ophthalmopathy progression cases were predicted by the model with 60% to 71% sensitivity and 72.22% specificity.

In its sample, this clonotype was seen many times. Its cognate antigen is unknown. The CDR3 consists of 16 residues. V dropped 1 base and J dropped 1; count of bases not matched to a gene: 7. Calling hyperthyroidism stable required that no ophthalmopathy show up within 18 months of follow-up. None of the included patients had other autoimmune diseases, uncontrolled infections, pregnancy or lactation, as these led to exclusion. For repertoire sequencing, the TCR beta CDR3 regions were amplified from RNA transcripts. The first-round RT-PCR employed HTBI primers together with the Qiagen OneStep RT-PCR kit. A multiplex PCR was then performed as the second round. TCRdb ran MiXCR on the multiplex PCR reads and lists one entry per CDR3 protein. Of a few hundred thousand distinct CDR3 sequences listed, 15% are singletons.

The receptor was isolated from a young woman with stable Graves' hyperthyroidism. The source material was peripheral blood. The chain has TRBV12-3 or TRBV12-4 and TRBJ2-7; TRBD1 agrees at 7 bases. The CDR3 loop is CASSLVGTDISYEQYF. The CDR3 nucleotides are TGTGCCAGCAGTTTAGTGGGGACAGATATATCCTACGAGCAGTACTTC.